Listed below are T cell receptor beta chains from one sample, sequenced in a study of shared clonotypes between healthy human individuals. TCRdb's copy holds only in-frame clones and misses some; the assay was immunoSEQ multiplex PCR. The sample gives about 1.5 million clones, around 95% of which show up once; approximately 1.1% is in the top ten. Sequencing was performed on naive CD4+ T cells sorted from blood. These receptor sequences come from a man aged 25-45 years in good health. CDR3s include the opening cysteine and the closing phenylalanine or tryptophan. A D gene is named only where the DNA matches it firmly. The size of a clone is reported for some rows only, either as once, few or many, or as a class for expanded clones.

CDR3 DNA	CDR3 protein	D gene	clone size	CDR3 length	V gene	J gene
TGCGCCAGCAGTGAGACGGTTATACGCACAGATACGCAGTATTTT	CASSETVIRTDTQYF	-	-	15	TRBV10-1	TRBJ2-3
TGTGCCAGCAGCTTACGGGGGAGGGCCTACGAGCAGTACTTC	CASSLRGRAYEQYF	TRBD2	-	14	TRBV11-2	TRBJ2-7
TGTGCCAGCAGCCAAGCGGGGGGCGCCTACAATGAGCAGTTCTTC	CASSQAGGAYNEQFF	-	-	15	TRBV4-2	TRBJ2-1
TGTGCCAGCAGCTTGCGGGAGTCGGACAAAAACATTCAGTACTTC	CASSLRESDKNIQYF	-	-	15	TRBV5-8	TRBJ2-4
TGTGCCAGCAGCACTAGCGGGTTAAACAATGAGCAGTTCTTC	CASSTSGLNNEQFF	TRBD2	-	14	TRBV9	TRBJ2-1
TGTGCCAGCAGCTCTAGCGGGGGGGCAACAGATACGCAGTATTTT	CASSSSGGATDTQYF	-	few	15	TRBV21-1	TRBJ2-3
TGTGCCAGTAGCCGGACAGGACCCTATGGCTACACCTTC	CASSRTGPYGYTF	TRBD1	-	13	TRBV19	TRBJ1-2
TGTGCCAGCAGAATAAGGGACCCTTACAATGAGCAGTTCTTC	CASRIRDPYNEQFF	-	-	14	TRBV7-8	TRBJ2-1
TGTGCCTGGAGTGCGACAGTAGGCTACGAGCAGTACTTC	CAWSATVGYEQYF	-	-	13	TRBV30	TRBJ2-7
TGTGCCAGCAGCACTATGATTTGGACGGTCACCGGGGAGCTGTTTTTT	CASSTMIWTVTGELFF	-	-	16	TRBV7-2	TRBJ2-2
TGTGCCAGCAGCCACAAGGGACAGGGGGTTGAAGCTTTCTTT	CASSHKGQGVEAFF	TRBD1	-	14	TRBV7-9	TRBJ1-1
TGTGCCAGCAGTTTGGGGCAGCTCTACAATGAGCAGTTCTTC	CASSLGQLYNEQFF	-	-	14	TRBV28	TRBJ2-1
TGTGCCAGCAGCCCCGGGGACTACAATGAGCAGTTCTTC	CASSPGDYNEQFF	-	-	13	TRBV11-2	TRBJ2-1
TGCGCCAGCAGCTTATCGTATCCGGGACTAGCGGGAGGGCCAGAAGAGACCCAGTACTTC	CASSLSYPGLAGGPEETQYF	TRBD2	once	20	TRBV5-1	TRBJ2-5
TGCAGCGTTGCGGGGCCCGTCTACGAGCAGTACTTC	CSVAGPVYEQYF	-	-	12	TRBV29-1	TRBJ2-7
TGTGCCCACAATAGGGGACTTAGCACAGATACGCAGTATTTT	CAHNRGLSTDTQYF	-	-	14	TRBV28	TRBJ2-3
TGTGCCAGCAGCGGCTACTACGAGCAGTACTTC	CASSGYYEQYF	-	few	11	TRBV7-2	TRBJ2-7
TGTGCCAGCAGCTTCGGCACTAGCGGGAGGGGAGGCTTTGTGCAGTTCTTC	CASSFGTSGRGGFVQFF	TRBD2	once	17	TRBV5-4	TRBJ2-1
TGTGCCAGCAGAGAATCCGGGGCGAGCTACGAGCAGTACTTC	CASRESGASYEQYF	-	-	14	TRBV2	TRBJ2-7
TGTGCTAGTGGTTTAGGGACAGGCTGGGAGACCCAGTACTTC	CASGLGTGWETQYF	TRBD1	-	14	TRBV12-5	TRBJ2-5
TGTGCCAGCATTAGGGCGGTGAACACTGAAGCTTTCTTT	CASIRAVNTEAFF	-	-	13	TRBV2	TRBJ1-1
TGTGCCAGCAGCTTATGGGCTAGCGACTACAATGAGCAGTTCTTC	CASSLWASDYNEQFF	-	-	15	TRBV7-9	TRBJ2-1
TGTGCCAGCACACAACAAGGAGTTCTTAGCACAGATACGCAGTATTTT	CASTQQGVLSTDTQYF	-	-	16	TRBV2	TRBJ2-3
TGTGCCAGCAGCCACAGGGGAGGTTACGAGCAGTACTTC	CASSHRGGYEQYF	-	-	13	TRBV28	TRBJ2-7
TGTGCCAGCAGCGCGGCTAGCGGGAGCTCCTACGAGCAGTACTTC	CASSAASGSSYEQYF	TRBD2	-	15	TRBV9	TRBJ2-7
TGTGCCAGCAGCTCCCTTGGAAGGGGGCGGGAGCAGTACTTC	CASSSLGRGREQYF	TRBD1	-	14	TRBV11-2	TRBJ2-7
TGTGCCAGCAGCGTAAGCATGAAGGCTAGCTACGAGCAGTACTTC	CASSVSMKASYEQYF	-	-	15	TRBV9	TRBJ2-7
TGTGCCAGCAAACCGGGGGGTTCTGAAGAGACCCAGTACTTC	CASKPGGSEETQYF	TRBD2	-	14	TRBV7-2	TRBJ2-5
TGTGCCAGCAGTAGACCCGGGACAGGCAATCAGCCCCAGCATTTT	CASSRPGTGNQPQHF	TRBD1	-	15	TRBV6-5	TRBJ1-5
TGTGCCAGCAGTAGCCCAGACCCAAATTCCGGGGAGCTGTTTTTT	CASSSPDPNSGELFF	-	-	15	TRBV6-5	TRBJ2-2
TGTGCCAGCAGCCGACTTGAAGGGGGGAGCTACGAGCAGTACTTC	CASSRLEGGSYEQYF	-	-	15	TRBV7-9	TRBJ2-7
TGCGCCAGCAGCCAGACGGGACTTAGCTCCTACGAGCAGTACTTC	CASSQTGLSSYEQYF	-	-	15	TRBV5-1	TRBJ2-7
TGTGCCAGCAGCTTACCGGGACAGGGTGGGCTCGGGGAGCTGTTTTTT	CASSLPGQGGLGELFF	TRBD1	-	16	TRBV5-4	TRBJ2-2
TGTGCCAGCAAGAAGGAAGGGGGGACCCAGTACTTC	CASKKEGGTQYF	-	-	12	TRBV5-4	TRBJ2-5
TGTGCCAGCAGCCAACAGGGGGGTCAGCCCCAGCATTTT	CASSQQGGQPQHF	TRBD1	-	13	TRBV2	TRBJ1-5
TGTGCCAGCAGCTCCTTCCGGGGACAGGGAGACGAGCAGTACTTC	CASSSFRGQGDEQYF	TRBD1	-	15	TRBV7-9	TRBJ2-7
TGTGCCAGCAGCCCCCGGATGCAAGAGACCCAGTACTTC	CASSPRMQETQYF	-	-	13	TRBV9	TRBJ2-5
TGTGCCTGGAGGGGGGACAGTTCAGATAAAAAACTGTTTTTT	CAWRGDSSDKKLFF	TRBD1	-	14	TRBV30	TRBJ1-4
TGTGCCAGCACCAGGGGGGTGGGGCAAACTGGGGCCAACGTCCTGACTTTC	CASTRGVGQTGANVLTF	-	-	17	TRBV27	TRBJ2-6
TGTGCCAGCAATTTCGGCGGGAGTGCCTACGAGCAGTACTTC	CASNFGGSAYEQYF	TRBD2	-	14	TRBV6-1	TRBJ2-7
TGTGCCAGTAGTGTACCTGGGAGAGCTAACTATGGCTACACCTTC	CASSVPGRANYGYTF	-	-	15	TRBV19	TRBJ1-2
TGTGCCAGCAGCTTGGAGGGGCTGGCGGCCCGAGGGGATGAGCAGTTCTTC	CASSLEGLAARGDEQFF	-	-	17	TRBV5-6	TRBJ2-1
TGTGCCAGCAGCTTGGGCAGGGGCCAGGGGACCCAGTACTTC	CASSLGRGQGTQYF	-	-	14	TRBV11-3	TRBJ2-5
TGTGCCAGCAGCCCACAGGGGGCTGGGGCCAACGTCCTGACTTTC	CASSPQGAGANVLTF	TRBD1	-	15	TRBV5-5	TRBJ2-6
TGTGCCAGTAGCCGCCCGGGGATCGGAAACACCATATATTTT	CASSRPGIGNTIYF	-	-	14	TRBV19	TRBJ1-3
TGTGCCTGGGGAGCGGGAGGTCCCTACGAGCAGTACTTC	CAWGAGGPYEQYF	TRBD2	-	13	TRBV30	TRBJ2-7
TGCGCCAGCAGCCAAGAGAAGGGACGGACGTACAATGAGCAGTTCTTC	CASSQEKGRTYNEQFF	-	few	16	TRBV4-1	TRBJ2-1
TGCGCCAGCAGCTTGGAGGCCCTGAGGACCCAGTACTTC	CASSLEALRTQYF	-	-	13	TRBV5-1	TRBJ2-5
TGTGCCAGCAGCATCGGGGCCCAAGAGACCCAGTACTTC	CASSIGAQETQYF	-	-	13	TRBV5-4	TRBJ2-5
TGCGCCAGCAGCTTTATCTTCGGGGAGACCCAGTACTTC	CASSFIFGETQYF	-	-	13	TRBV5-1	TRBJ2-5